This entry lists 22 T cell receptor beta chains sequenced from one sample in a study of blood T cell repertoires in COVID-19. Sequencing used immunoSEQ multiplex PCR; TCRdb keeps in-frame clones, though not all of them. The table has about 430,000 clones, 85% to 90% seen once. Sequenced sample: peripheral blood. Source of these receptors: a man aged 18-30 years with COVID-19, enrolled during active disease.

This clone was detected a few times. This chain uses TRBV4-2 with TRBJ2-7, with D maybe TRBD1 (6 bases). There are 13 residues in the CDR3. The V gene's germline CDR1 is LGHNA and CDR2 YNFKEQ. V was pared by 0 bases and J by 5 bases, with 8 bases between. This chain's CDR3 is CASSQDTGNEQYF. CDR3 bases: TGTGCCAGCAGCCAAGATACAGGGAACGAGCAGTACTTC.

For the CDR3, the DNA is TGTGCCAGCTCACCGGGACTTTTCACCGGGGAGCTGTTTTTT. This sequence encodes CASSPGLFTGELFF. The V call is TRBV18, the J call TRBJ2-2, with D possibly TRBD2 on 6 matching bases. CDR3 size: 14 residues. Germline V CDR1 and CDR2: KGHSH, LQKENI. V dropped 3 bases and J dropped 4 bases, with 9 bases sitting between them.

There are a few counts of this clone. The CDR3 nucleotides are TGTGCCAGTAGTTCCGGGACAGCTCGGAATGAGCAGTTCTTC. It translates to CASSSGTARNEQFF. This chain links TRBV19 with TRBJ2-1; TRBD1 matches at 7 bases. Germline lookup yields CDR1 LNHDA and CDR2 SQIVND (reference sequence). V dropped 5 bases and J dropped 7; count of bases not matched to a gene: 8. CDR3 length: 14 amino acids.

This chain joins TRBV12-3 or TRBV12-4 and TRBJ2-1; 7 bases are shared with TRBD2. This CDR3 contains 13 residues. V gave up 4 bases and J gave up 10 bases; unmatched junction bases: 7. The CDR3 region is CASSWTRRGEQFF. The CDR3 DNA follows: TGTGCCAGCAGTTGGACTAGAAGAGGCGAGCAGTTCTTC.

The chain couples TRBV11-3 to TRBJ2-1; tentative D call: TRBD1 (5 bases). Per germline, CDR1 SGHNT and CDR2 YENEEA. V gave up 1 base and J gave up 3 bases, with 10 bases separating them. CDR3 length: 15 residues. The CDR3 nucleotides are TGTGCCAGCAGCTTAGGGGGCGGCGACTACAATGAGCAGTTCTTC. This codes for CASSLGGGDYNEQFF.

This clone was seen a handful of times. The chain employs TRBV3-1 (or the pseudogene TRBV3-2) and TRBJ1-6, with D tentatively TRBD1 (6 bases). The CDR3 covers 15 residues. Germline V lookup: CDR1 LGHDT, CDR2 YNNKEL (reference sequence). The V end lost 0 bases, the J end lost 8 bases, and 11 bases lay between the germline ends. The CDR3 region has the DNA TGTGCCAGCAGCCAAGATAATGGGGGCGATTCACCCCTCCACTTT. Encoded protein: CASSQDNGGDSPLHF.

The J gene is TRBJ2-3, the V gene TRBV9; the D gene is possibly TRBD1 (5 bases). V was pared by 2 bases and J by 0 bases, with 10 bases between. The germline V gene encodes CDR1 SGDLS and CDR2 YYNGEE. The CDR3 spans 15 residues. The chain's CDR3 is CASSVGASSTDTQYF. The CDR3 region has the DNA TGTGCCAGCAGCGTTGGGGCTTCGAGCACAGATACGCAGTATTTT.

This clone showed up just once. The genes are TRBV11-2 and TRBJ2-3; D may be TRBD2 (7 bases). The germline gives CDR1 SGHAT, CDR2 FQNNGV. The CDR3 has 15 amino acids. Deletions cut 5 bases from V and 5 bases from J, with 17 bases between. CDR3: CASSPVRGAGDTQYF. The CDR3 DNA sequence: TGTGCCAGCAGCCCCGTCCGGGGGGCCGGAGATACGCAGTATTTT.

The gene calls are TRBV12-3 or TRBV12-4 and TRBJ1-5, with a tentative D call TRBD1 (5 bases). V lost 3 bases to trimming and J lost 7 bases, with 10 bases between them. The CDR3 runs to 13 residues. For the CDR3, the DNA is TGTGCCAGCAGTTTCGGGGGTGACCAGCCCCAGCATTTT. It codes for CASSFGGDQPQHF.

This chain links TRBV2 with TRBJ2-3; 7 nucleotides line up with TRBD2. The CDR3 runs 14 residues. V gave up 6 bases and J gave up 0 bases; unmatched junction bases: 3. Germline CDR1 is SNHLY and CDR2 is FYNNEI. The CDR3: CASRAGVSTDTQYF. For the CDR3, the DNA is TGTGCCAGCAGGGCGGGGGTTAGCACAGATACGCAGTATTTT. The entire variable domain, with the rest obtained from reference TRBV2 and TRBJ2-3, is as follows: EPEVTQTPSHQVTQMGQEVILRCVPISNHLYFYWYRQILGQKVEFLVSFYNNEISEKSEIFDDQFSVERPDGSNFTLKIRSTKLEDSAMYFCASRAGVSTDTQYFGPGTRLTVL.

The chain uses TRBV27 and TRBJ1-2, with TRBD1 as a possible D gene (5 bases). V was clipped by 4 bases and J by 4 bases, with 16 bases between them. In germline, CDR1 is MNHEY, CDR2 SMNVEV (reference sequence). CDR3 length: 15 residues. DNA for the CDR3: TGTGCCAGCAGTTGGTCCGCGGGGCAGTTCTATGGCTACACCTTC. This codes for CASSWSAGQFYGYTF.

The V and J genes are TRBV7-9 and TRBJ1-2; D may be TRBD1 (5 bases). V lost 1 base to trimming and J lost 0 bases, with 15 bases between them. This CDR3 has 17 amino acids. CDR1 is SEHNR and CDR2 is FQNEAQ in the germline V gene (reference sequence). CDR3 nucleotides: TGTGCCAGCAGCTTAGGGCCAGGGTCTTACTCTAACTATGGCTACACCTTC. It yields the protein CASSLGPGSYSNYGYTF.

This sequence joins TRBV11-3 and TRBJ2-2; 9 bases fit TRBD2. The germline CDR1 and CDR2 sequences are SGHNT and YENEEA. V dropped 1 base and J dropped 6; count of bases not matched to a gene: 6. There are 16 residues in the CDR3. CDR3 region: CASSLAGTSSPGELFF. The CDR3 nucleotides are TGTGCCAGCAGCTTAGCCGGGACTAGCTCCCCCGGGGAGCTGTTTTTT.

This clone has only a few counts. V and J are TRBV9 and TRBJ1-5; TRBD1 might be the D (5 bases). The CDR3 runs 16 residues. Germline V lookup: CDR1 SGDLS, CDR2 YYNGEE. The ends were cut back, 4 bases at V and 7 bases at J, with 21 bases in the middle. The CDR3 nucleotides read TGTGCCAGCAGCCCCAATCCTGACAGCACTTCCCAGCCCCAGCATTTT. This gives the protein CASSPNPDSTSQPQHF.

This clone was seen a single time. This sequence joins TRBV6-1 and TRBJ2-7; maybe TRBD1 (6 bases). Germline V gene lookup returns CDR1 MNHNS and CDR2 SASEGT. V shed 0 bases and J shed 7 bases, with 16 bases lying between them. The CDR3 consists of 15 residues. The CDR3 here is CASSEAQGWTVEQYF. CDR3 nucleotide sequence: TGTGCCAGCAGTGAAGCTCAGGGTTGGACAGTTGAGCAGTACTTC.

The CDR3 DNA reads as TGTGCCAGCGCGAGTTTTACTAGCGGGGTCTACGAGCAGTACTTC. Translation: CASASFTSGVYEQYF. The genes are TRBV14 and TRBJ2-7; TRBD2 matches at 10 bases. With 8 bases clipped from V and 3 bases from J, the junction kept 10 bases outside the gene matches. CDR3 length: 15 amino acids. The germline CDR1 and CDR2 sequences are SGHDN and FVKESK.

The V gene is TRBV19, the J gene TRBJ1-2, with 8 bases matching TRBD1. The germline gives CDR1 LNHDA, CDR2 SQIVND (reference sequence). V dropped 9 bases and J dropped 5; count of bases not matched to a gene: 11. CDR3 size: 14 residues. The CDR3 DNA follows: TGTGCCAGCACGACAGGGGTCGCTACATATGGCTACACCTTC. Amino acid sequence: CASTTGVATYGYTF.

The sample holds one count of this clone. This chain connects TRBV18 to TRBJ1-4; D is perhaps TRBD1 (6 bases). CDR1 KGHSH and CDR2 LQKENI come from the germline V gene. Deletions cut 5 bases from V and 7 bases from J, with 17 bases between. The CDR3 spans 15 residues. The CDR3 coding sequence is TGTGCCAGCTCAGATTATCAGGGGATCGGTGAAAAACTGTTTTTT. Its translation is CASSDYQGIGEKLFF.

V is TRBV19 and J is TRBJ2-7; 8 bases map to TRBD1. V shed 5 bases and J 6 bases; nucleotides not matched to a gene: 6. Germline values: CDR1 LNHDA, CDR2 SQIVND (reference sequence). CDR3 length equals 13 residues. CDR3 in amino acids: CASSGTGPFEQYF. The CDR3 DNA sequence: TGTGCCAGTAGTGGGACAGGACCCTTCGAGCAGTACTTC.

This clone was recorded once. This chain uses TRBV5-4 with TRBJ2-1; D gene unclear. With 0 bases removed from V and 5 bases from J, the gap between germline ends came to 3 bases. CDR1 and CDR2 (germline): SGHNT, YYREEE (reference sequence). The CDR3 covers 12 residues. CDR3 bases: TGTGCCAGCAGCTTGGGCGACAATGAGCAGTTCTTC. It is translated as CASSLGDNEQFF.

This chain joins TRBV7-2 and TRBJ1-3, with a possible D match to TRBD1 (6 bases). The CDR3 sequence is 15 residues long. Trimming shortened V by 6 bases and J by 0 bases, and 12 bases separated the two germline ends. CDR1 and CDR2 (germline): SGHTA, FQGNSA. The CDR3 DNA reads TGTGCCAGCAGAACAGGGCCTCCCTCTGGAAACACCATATATTTT. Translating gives CASRTGPPSGNTIYF.

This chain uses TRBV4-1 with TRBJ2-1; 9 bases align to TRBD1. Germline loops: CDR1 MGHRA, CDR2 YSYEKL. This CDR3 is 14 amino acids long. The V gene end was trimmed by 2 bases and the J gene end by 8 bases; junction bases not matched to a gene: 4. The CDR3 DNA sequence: TGCGCCAGCAGCCAAAGGACAGGGGATTATGAGCAGTTCTTC. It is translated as CASSQRTGDYEQFF.